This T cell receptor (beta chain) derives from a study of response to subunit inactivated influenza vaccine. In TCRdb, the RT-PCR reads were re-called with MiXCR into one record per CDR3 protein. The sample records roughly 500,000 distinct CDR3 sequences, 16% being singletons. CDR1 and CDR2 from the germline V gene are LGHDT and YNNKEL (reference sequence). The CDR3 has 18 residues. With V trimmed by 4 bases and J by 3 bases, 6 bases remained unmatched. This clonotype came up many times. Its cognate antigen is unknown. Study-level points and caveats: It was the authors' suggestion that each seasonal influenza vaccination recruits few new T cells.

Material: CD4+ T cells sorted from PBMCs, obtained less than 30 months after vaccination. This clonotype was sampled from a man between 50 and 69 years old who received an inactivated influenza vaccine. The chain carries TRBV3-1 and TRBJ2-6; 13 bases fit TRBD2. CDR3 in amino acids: CASSPRLAGGSGANVLTF. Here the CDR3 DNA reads TGTGCCAGCAGCCCCAGACTAGCGGGAGGTAGTGGGGCCAACGTCCTGACTTTC.